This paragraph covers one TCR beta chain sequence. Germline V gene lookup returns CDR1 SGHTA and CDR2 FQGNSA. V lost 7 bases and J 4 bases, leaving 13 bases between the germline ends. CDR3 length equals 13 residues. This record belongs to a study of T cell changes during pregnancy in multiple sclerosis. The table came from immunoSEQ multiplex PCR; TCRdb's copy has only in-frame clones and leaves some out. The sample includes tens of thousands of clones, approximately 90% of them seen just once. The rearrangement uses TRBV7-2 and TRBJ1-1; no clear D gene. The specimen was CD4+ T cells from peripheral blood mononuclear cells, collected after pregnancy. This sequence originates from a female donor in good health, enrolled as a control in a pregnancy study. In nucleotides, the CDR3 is TGTGCCAGCAATGGAGGTAGATCCACTGAAGCTTTCTTT. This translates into CASNGGRSTEAFF.